The subject of this entry is one T cell receptor beta chain. Its antigen is still unknown. The study ran its PCR with 60 Vbeta and 13 Jbeta primers. In the source study's methods: Unique TCR beta chains totaled roughly 80 million in a later count, with roughly 11 million of them shared. Method: immunoSEQ multiplex PCR; TCRdb's copy keeps in-frame clones and lacks some. V and J calls and clone size come straight from that table; D and trimming were deduced from the DNA. The table shows approximately 92,000 clones, with 60% to 80% occurring only once. The data originate from a study of cytomegalovirus exposure and HLA in healthy donors. Points from the study as a whole: More clonal expansion characterized HLA-associated TCR beta chains than equally common others in a later analysis. Accurate predictions that matched the HLA-A and HLA-B alleles of most subjects were reportedly made from TCR beta sequences. CMV antigen specificity was confirmed in vitro for a few CMV-associated chains.

The CDR3 sequence is 15 residues long. CDR1 and CDR2 from the germline V gene are SEHNR and FQNEAQ (reference sequence). V was shortened by 5 bases and J by 4 bases, with 17 bases between the two germline ends. The chain carries TRBV7-9 and TRBJ1-2; D might be TRBD1 (6 bases). The clonotype originates from a man between 50 and 59 years old in good health and CMV-seropositive. The material sequenced was PBMCs. In DNA, the CDR3 is TGTGCCAGCAGCACCCTCGACAGGTTCCTCTATGGCTACACCTTC. It specifies CASSTLDRFLYGYTF.